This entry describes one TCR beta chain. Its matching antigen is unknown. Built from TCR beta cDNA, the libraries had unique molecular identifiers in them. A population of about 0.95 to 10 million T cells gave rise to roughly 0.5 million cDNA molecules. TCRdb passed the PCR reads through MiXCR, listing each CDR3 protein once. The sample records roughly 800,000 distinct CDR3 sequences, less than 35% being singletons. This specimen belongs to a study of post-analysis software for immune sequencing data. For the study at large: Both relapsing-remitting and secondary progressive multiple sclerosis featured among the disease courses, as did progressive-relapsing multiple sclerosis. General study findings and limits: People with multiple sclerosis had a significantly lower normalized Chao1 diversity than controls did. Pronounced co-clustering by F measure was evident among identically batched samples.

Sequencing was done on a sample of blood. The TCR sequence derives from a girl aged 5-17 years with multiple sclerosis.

The CDR3 region has the DNA TGCAGTGCTAGTCGCATAGGCGCTACCTACGAGCAGTACTTC. This sequence encodes CSASRIGATYEQYF. The chain employs TRBV20-1 and TRBJ2-7; no clear D. V was clipped by 3 bases and J by 2 bases, with 14 bases between them. Germline CDR1 and CDR2: DFQATT and SNEGSKA (reference sequence). The CDR3 length is 14 residues.